The 8 T cell receptor beta chains listed next were all sequenced from one sample in a study of siplizumab effects on memory and regulatory T cells. Assay: immunoSEQ multiplex PCR; the TCRdb copy retains only in-frame clones and omits some. Counted here are about 69,000 clones, approximately 88% occurring once; the ten biggest clones make up more than 1.5%. Sequenced input: Tregs sorted from blood. These receptors originate from a human donor in good health.

The J gene is TRBJ2-1, the V gene TRBV27; D not resolved. CDR3 size: 12 residues. Germline V gene lookup returns CDR1 MNHEY and CDR2 SMNVEV (reference sequence). V lost 1 base and J 6 bases, leaving 4 bases between the germline ends. CDR3 DNA sequence: TGTGCCAGCAGTTTATGGGGCAATGAGCAGTTCTTC. It encodes CASSLWGNEQFF.

The rearrangement links TRBV12-5 to TRBJ2-7, with 15 bases lining up with TRBD2. The J segment lost 4 bases and the V segment lost 4 bases, leaving 2 bases of the junction unmatched. This CDR3 has 15 amino acids. Germline CDR1 reads LGHNT; CDR2 reads FRNRAP. Here the CDR3 reads CASGWGTSGRYEQYF. CDR3 sequence (DNA): TGTGCTAGTGGTTGGGGGACTAGCGGGAGGTACGAGCAGTACTTC.

The chain combines TRBV7-9 with TRBJ2-3; TRBD2 matches at 7 bases. Germline trimming cut 5 bases from V and 8 bases from J; bases unmatched to any gene: 25. The CDR3 runs to 19 residues. The germline V gene encodes CDR1 SEHNR and CDR2 FQNEAQ (reference sequence). The CDR3 protein is CASSHGLELSYRPEGTQYF. DNA of the CDR3: TGTGCCAGCAGCCACGGACTAGAACTTAGCTATAGACCAGAGGGTACGCAGTATTTT. Using reference TRBV7-9 and TRBJ2-3 for the parts outside the CDR3, the full variable domain is DTGVSQNPRHKITKRGQNVTFRCDPISEHNRLYWYRQTLGQGPEFLTYFQNEAQLEKSRLLSDRFSAERPKGSFSTLEIQRTEQGDSAMYLCASSHGLELSYRPEGTQYFGPGTRLTVL.

This rearrangement joins TRBV6-1 to TRBJ2-5; weak D call: TRBD1 (6 bases). In germline, CDR1 is MNHNS, CDR2 SASEGT. V lost 6 bases and J lost 5, with 10 bases in between. The CDR3 has 12 residues. CDR3 protein: CASRNRAETQYF. DNA for the CDR3: TGTGCCAGCAGGAACAGGGCGGAGACCCAGTACTTC.

The chain is built from TRBV6-1 and TRBJ1-5; a weak D match, TRBD1 (5 bases). Per germline, CDR1 MNHNS and CDR2 SASEGT. The length of the CDR3 is 15 residues. V lost 6 bases and J 5 bases, leaving 17 bases between the germline ends. Written as DNA, the CDR3 is TGTGCCAGCAGCGGCGGCACAGGCCGCGATCAGCCCCAGCATTTT. It is translated as CASSGGTGRDQPQHF.

The rearrangement uses TRBV5-1 and TRBJ2-7, with D tentatively TRBD1 (7 bases). V was trimmed by 4 bases and J by 3 bases, leaving 11 bases between them. The germline V gene encodes CDR1 SGHRS and CDR2 YFSETQ. The CDR3 is made up of 13 amino acids. The CDR3 here is CASSNRGLYEQYF. CDR3 coding DNA: TGCGCCAGCAGCAACAGGGGACTCTACGAGCAGTACTTC.

The rearrangement links TRBV28 to TRBJ2-7, with D perhaps TRBD2 (6 bases). The J call may be in error: the DNA end matches TRBJ2-1 better. The CDR3 covers 16 residues. CDR1 and CDR2 from the germline V gene are MDHEN and SYDVKM. The CDR3 sequence: CASSALAPSSYNEQFF. The CDR3 DNA sequence: TGTGCCAGCAGTGCTCTAGCGCCGAGCTCCTACAATGAGCAGTTCTTC.

The V call is TRBV7-3, the J call TRBJ2-7, with no clear D. V was trimmed by 5 bases and J by 1 base, leaving 12 bases between them. CDR1 is SGHTA, CDR2 FQGTGA, per germline. The CDR3 loop spans 14 amino acids. The CDR3, as DNA: TGTGCCAGCAGCCCAGACTGGTCTTCCTACGAGCAGTACTTC. Protein sequence: CASSPDWSSYEQYF.